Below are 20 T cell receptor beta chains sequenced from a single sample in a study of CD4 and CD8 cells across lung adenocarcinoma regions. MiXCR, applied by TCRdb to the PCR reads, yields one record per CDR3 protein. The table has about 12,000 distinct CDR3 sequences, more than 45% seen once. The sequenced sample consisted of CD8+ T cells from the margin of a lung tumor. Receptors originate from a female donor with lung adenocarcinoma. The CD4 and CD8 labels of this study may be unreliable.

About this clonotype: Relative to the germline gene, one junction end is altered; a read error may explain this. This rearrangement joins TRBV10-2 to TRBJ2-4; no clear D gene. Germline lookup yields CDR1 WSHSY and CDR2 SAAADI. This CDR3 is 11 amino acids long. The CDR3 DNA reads TGCGGTTTGTTTGCCAAGAACACGCAGTATTTC. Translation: CGLFAKNTQYF.

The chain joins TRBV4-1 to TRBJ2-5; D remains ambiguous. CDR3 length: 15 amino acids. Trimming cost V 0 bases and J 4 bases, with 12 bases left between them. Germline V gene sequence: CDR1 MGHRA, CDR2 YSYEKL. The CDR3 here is CASSQDHSGRETQYF. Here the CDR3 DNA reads TGCGCCAGCAGCCAAGATCATTCAGGTCGAGAGACCCAGTACTTC.

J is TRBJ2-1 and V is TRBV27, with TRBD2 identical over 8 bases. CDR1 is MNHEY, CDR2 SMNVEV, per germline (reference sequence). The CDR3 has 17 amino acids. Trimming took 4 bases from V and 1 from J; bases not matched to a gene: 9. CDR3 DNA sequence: TGTGCCAGCAGTTGGTTGACCGGCGGGAGGTCCTACAATGAGCAGTTCTTC. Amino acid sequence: CASSWLTGGRSYNEQFF.

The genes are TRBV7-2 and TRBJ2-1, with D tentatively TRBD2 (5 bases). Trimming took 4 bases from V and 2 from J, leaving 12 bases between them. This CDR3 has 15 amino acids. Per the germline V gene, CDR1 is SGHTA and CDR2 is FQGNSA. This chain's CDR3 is CASSSGLTPYNEQFF. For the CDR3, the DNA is TGTGCCAGCAGCTCCGGACTCACCCCCTACAATGAGCAGTTCTTC.

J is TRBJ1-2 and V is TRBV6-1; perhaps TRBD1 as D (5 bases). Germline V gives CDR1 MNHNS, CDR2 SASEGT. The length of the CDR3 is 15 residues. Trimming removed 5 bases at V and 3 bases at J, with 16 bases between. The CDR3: CASSTLPGRYYGYTF. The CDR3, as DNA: TGTGCCAGCAGTACCCTGCCGGGACGGTACTATGGCTACACCTTC.

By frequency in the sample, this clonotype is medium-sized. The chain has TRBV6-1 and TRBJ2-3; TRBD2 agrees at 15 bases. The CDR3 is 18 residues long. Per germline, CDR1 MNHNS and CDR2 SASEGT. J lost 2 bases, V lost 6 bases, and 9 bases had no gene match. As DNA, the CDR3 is TGTGCCAGCAGCATACCGGGACTAGCGGGGGGATACACAGATACGCAGTATTTT. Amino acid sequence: CASSIPGLAGGYTDTQYF.

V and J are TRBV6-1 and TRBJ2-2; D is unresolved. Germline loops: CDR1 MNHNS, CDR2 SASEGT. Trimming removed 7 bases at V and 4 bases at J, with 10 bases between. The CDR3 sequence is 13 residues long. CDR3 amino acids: CASKDVGTGELFF. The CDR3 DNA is TGTGCCAGCAAAGATGTGGGCACCGGGGAGCTGTTTTTT.

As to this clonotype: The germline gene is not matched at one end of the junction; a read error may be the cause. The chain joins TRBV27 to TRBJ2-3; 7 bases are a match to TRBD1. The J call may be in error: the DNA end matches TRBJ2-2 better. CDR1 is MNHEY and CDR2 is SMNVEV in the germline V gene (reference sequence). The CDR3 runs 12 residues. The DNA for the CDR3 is TGTGCCAGCAGTCAGAACACAGGGGCGCTGTTTTTT. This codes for CASSQNTGALFF.

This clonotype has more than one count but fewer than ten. The CDR3: CASSRTSGRSSGANVLTF. The CDR3 DNA is TGTGCCAGCAGCAGGACTAGCGGGAGGTCCTCTGGGGCCAACGTCCTGACTTTC. The chain uses TRBV6-1 and TRBJ2-6, with 14 nucleotides matching TRBD2. CDR1 and CDR2 from the germline V gene are MNHNS and SASEGT. There are 18 residues in the CDR3. Trimming cost V 6 bases and J 0 bases; bases outside gene matches: 4.

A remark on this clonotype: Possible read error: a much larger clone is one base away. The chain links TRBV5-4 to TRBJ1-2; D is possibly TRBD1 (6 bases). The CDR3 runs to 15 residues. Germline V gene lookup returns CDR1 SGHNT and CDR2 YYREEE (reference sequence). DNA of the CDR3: TGTGCCAGGAGCTTGGGCAGGGGAACTAACTATGGCTACACCTTC. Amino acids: CARSLGRGTNYGYTF.

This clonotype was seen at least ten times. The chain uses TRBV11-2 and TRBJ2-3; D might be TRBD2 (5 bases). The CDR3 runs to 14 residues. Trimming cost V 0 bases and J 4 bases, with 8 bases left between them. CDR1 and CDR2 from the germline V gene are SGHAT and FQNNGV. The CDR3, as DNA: TGTGCCAGCAGCTTAGACGGGGTCCCAGATACGCAGTATTTT. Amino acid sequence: CASSLDGVPDTQYF.

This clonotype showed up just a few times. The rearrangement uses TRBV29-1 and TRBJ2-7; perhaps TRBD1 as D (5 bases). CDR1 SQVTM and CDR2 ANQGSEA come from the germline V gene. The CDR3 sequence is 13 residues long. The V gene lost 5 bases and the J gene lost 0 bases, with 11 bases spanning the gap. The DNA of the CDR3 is TGCAGCGTTCAAACAGGTCCCTCCTACGAGCAGTACTTC. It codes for CSVQTGPSYEQYF.

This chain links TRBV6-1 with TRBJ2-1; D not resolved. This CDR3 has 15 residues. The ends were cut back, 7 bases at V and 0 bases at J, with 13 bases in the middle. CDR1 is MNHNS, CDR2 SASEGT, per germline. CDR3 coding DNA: TGTGCCAGCATGCGAAGTGGGCCCTCCTACAATGAGCAGTTCTTC. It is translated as CASMRSGPSYNEQFF.

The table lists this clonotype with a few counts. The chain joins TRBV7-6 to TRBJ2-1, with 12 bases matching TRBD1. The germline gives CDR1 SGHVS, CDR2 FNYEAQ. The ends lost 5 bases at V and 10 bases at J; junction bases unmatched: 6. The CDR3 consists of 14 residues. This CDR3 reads CASSMGQGAYEQFF. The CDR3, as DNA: TGTGCCAGCAGCATGGGACAGGGGGCCTACGAGCAGTTCTTC.

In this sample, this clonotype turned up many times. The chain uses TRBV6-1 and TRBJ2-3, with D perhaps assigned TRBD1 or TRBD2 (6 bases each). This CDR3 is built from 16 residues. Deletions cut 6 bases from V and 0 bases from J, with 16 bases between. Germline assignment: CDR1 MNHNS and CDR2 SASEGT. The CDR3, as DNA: TGTGCCAGCAGAGGGGGGTGGGGTTCTAGCACAGATACGCAGTATTTT. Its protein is CASRGGWGSSTDTQYF.

The DNA for the CDR3 is TGTGCCACGACTAGCGCACAAAGGGGGGAGCAGTTCTTC. Translated: CATTSAQRGEQFF. The chain joins TRBV6-1 to TRBJ2-1, with 8 bases fitting TRBD2. The CDR3 length is 13 residues. The V segment lost 10 bases and the J segment 10 bases; nucleotides outside the gene matches: 12. CDR1 MNHNS and CDR2 SASEGT come from the germline V gene.

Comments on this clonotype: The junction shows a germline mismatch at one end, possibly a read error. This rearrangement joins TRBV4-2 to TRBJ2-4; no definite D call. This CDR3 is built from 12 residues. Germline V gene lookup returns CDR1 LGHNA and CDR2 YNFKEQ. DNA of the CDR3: TGTGCCAGCAGTCCGGGCTCCTACATGCAGTATTTC. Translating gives CASSPGSYMQYF.

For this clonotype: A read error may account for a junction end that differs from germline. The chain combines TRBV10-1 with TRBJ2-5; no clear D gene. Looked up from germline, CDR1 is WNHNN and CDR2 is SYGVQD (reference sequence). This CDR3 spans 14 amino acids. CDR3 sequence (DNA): TGCGCCAGCAGTGAGTCGAAGTGGGGAAAGTCCCAGCTCTTC. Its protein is CASSESKWGKSQLF.

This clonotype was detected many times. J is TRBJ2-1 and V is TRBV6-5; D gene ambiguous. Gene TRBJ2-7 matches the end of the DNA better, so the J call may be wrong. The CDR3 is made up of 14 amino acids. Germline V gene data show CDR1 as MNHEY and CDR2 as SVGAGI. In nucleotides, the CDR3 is TGTGCCAGCAGTTACTCTCGGGCCTACTACGAGCAGTACTTC. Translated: CASSYSRAYYEQYF.

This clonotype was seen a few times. The CDR3 DNA reads as TGTGCCAGCAGGGAACAGGGGGCTGGTTCTGGGGCCAACGTCCTGACTTTC. Its translation is CASREQGAGSGANVLTF. The rearrangement links TRBV6-1 to TRBJ2-6; 9 bases fit TRBD1. The germline gives CDR1 MNHNS, CDR2 SASEGT. The CDR3 runs 17 residues. Trimming cost V 6 bases and J 1 base; bases outside gene matches: 7.